Below are 6 T cell receptor beta chains sequenced from a single sample in a study of OX40 agonist ivuxolimab in advanced cancers. The data were produced by immunoSEQ multiplex PCR, yet TCRdb's version contains in-frame clones alone and is incomplete. The table includes tens of thousands of clones, 88% detected once. This specimen was CD4+ or CD8+ T cells sorted from blood, taken in a trial of the OX40 agonist ivuxolimab. Every receptor here comes from an adult with an advanced solid tumor such as melanoma, head and neck, liver or kidney cancer.

The chain couples TRBV5-1 to TRBJ2-1; 7 bases are shared with TRBD2. CDR1 is SGHRS, CDR2 YFSETQ, per germline. The CDR3 covers 17 residues. With V trimmed by 4 bases and J by 3 bases, 13 bases remained unmatched. The CDR3 bases are TGCGCCAGCAGCACCAGCGGGATGCATATTATCTACAATGAGCAGTTCTTC. Its protein is CASSTSGMHIIYNEQFF.

This clone was picked up one time. The genes are TRBV4-3 and TRBJ2-7; 12 bases align to TRBD2. Per germline, CDR1 LGHNA and CDR2 YSLEER. With 0 bases clipped from V and 1 base from J, the junction kept 4 bases outside the gene matches. The CDR3 sequence is 17 residues long. CDR3 sequence reads: CASSQDRTSGISYEQYF. CDR3 in DNA: TGCGCCAGCAGCCAAGATCGGACTAGCGGGATTTCCTACGAGCAGTACTTC.

The V and J genes are TRBV30 and TRBJ1-2; D is unclear. Germline lookup yields CDR1 GTSNPN and CDR2 SVGIG (reference sequence). The CDR3 loop spans 14 amino acids. V lost 3 bases and J 4 bases, leaving 15 bases between the germline ends. The CDR3 DNA reads TGTGCCTGGAGGGACTACACAGCCCTCTATGGCTACACCTTC. This translates into CAWRDYTALYGYTF.

J is TRBJ2-7 and V is TRBV18, with TRBD1 matching over 7 bases. This CDR3 is built from 16 residues. In germline, CDR1 is KGHSH, CDR2 LQKENI. V was clipped by 0 bases and J by 7 bases; unmatched bases: 12. CDR3 region: CASSPPGDRAFREQYF. CDR3 in DNA: TGTGCCAGCTCACCACCAGGTGACAGGGCGTTCAGGGAGCAGTACTTC.

This clone appeared once. V is TRBV28 and J is TRBJ1-5; D is possibly TRBD1 (6 bases). The CDR3 is made up of 14 amino acids. V gave up 6 bases and J gave up 6 bases, with 15 bases separating them. Germline loops: CDR1 MDHEN, CDR2 SYDVKM. The CDR3 nucleotides read TGTGCCAGCAGATCTAGGGGGACGGTTCAGCCCCAGCATTTT. The encoded protein is CASRSRGTVQPQHF.

This chain uses TRBV7-6 with TRBJ2-1; D tentatively fits TRBD1 or TRBD2 (6 bases each). CDR1 and CDR2 (germline): SGHVS, FNYEAQ. With 1 base removed from V and 3 bases from J, the gap between germline ends came to 10 bases. The CDR3 totals 15 residues. The CDR3 sequence is CASSLGGGIYNEQFF. The CDR3, as DNA: TGTGCCAGCAGCTTAGGAGGGGGGATCTACAATGAGCAGTTCTTC.